This TCR beta chain was captured by sequencing in a study of control samples from healthy donors and cancer patients. Trimming cost V 5 bases and J 5 bases, with 9 bases left between them. There are 12 residues in the CDR3. Germline V gene lookup returns CDR1 SGHTA and CDR2 FQGNSA. Sequenced by immunoSEQ multiplex PCR; TCRdb stores in-frame clones only, minus some. The repertoire has around 70,000 clones, approximately 83% of them found once; the top ten carry more than 15%. Sequencing was carried out using blood. The V call is TRBV7-2, the J call TRBJ2-5; D uncertain. The source of this sequence is a man aged 60-69 years in good health. The CDR3 spells CASSRSRETQYF. CDR3 coding DNA: TGTGCCAGCAGCCGAAGTCGGGAGACCCAGTACTTC.